These 18 T cell receptor beta chains were sequenced from one sample in a study of blood T cell repertoires in COVID-19 (dated by TCRdb to about 2020). Library creation used the immunoSEQ multiplex PCR assay. TCRdb holds this immuneACCESS table with in-frame rearrangements only. Some clones are missing; in checked studies, unresolved V genes explain under half, and the rest has no known cause. This sample gives roughly 330,000 clones in total; 87% of them show up just once. Of the sample, approximately 9.9% falls within the top ten clones. Sequences were obtained from peripheral blood. Receptors originate from a man aged 30 to 39 with COVID-19, enrolled during active disease.

The CDR3 DNA sequence: TGTGCCAGTAGGTCGCTCACAGGGGACTATGGCTACACCTTC. Translation gives CASRSLTGDYGYTF. The chain recombines TRBV19 with TRBJ1-2; the match to TRBD1 covers 7 bases. Germline CDR1 is LNHDA and CDR2 is SQIVND (reference sequence). Trimming at V came to 6 bases and at J to 3 bases, leaving 7 bases not matched to a gene. This CDR3 region has 14 residues.

The gene calls are TRBV18 and TRBJ2-7, with 7 bases that match TRBD1. J lost 0 bases, V lost 4 bases, and 9 bases had no gene match. This CDR3 comprises 16 residues. Germline assignment: CDR1 KGHSH and CDR2 LQKENI. CDR3 residues: CASSHPGQDSSYEQYF. The CDR3 coding sequence is TGTGCCAGCTCACATCCCGGACAGGACAGCTCCTACGAGCAGTACTTC.

V gene TRBV4-1 combines with J gene TRBJ2-3; TRBD1 aligns across 8 bases. V was clipped by 2 bases and J by 6 bases; unmatched bases: 10. The CDR3 sequence is 16 residues long. Per the germline V gene, CDR1 is MGHRA and CDR2 is YSYEKL. CDR3 nucleotides: TGCGCCAGCAGCCAACCTCGGGACAGGTCCGTCGATACGCAGTATTTT. Translating gives CASSQPRDRSVDTQYF.

The chain uses TRBV5-1 and TRBJ2-3, with D uncertain. Looked up from germline, CDR1 is SGHRS and CDR2 is YFSETQ. Trimming stripped 2 bases from V and 5 bases from J, with 3 bases between. The CDR3 spans 11 residues. CDR3 sequence (DNA): TGCGCCAGCAGCTTTAAAGATACGCAGTATTTT. Encoded protein: CASSFKDTQYF.

The V call is TRBV6-4, the J call TRBJ2-2, with a tentative D call TRBD1 (6 bases). The germline V and J ends were trimmed by 3 bases and 3 bases, with 11 bases remaining between them. Germline CDR1 reads MRHNA; CDR2 reads SNTAGT. This CDR3 has 15 amino acids. The CDR3 sequence is CASSELAGDTGELFF. CDR3 nucleotides: TGTGCCAGCAGTGAGTTGGCAGGGGACACCGGGGAGCTGTTTTTT.

This sequence joins TRBV15 and TRBJ1-1, with D unresolved. Germline CDR1 reads LNHNV; CDR2 reads YYDKDF (reference sequence). With 0 bases removed from V and 5 bases from J, the gap between germline ends came to 13 bases. The CDR3 covers 15 residues. CDR3 in amino acids: CATSRDLQRETEAFF. For the CDR3, the DNA is TGTGCCACCAGCAGAGATTTGCAAAGGGAGACTGAAGCTTTCTTT.

This CDR3 is CASSLQGDFTEAFF. The CDR3 coding sequence is TGTGCCAGCAGCTTACAAGGAGATTTCACTGAAGCTTTCTTT. V gene TRBV7-9 combines with J gene TRBJ1-1; D remains ambiguous. V gave up 2 bases and J gave up 4 bases, with 11 bases separating them. Germline V gene data show CDR1 as SEHNR and CDR2 as FQNEAQ (reference sequence). There are 14 residues in the CDR3.

This chain uses TRBV5-1 with TRBJ2-5; TRBD1 aligns across 8 bases. V was clipped by 4 bases and J by 5 bases; unmatched bases: 4. CDR1 and CDR2 (germline): SGHRS, YFSETQ. The CDR3 is made up of 13 amino acids. CDR3 region: CASSHGTGETQYF. DNA of the CDR3: TGCGCCAGCAGCCACGGGACAGGCGAGACCCAGTACTTC.

The rearrangement uses TRBV7-8 and TRBJ2-5; 8 nucleotides match TRBD2. CDR3 length: 14 residues. In germline, CDR1 is SGHVS, CDR2 FQNEAQ. The J segment lost 5 bases and the V segment lost 5 bases, leaving 7 bases of the junction unmatched. The CDR3 DNA reads as TGTGCCAGCAGCACGGGGGGGCCTAGGGAGACCCAGTACTTC. Its translation: CASSTGGPRETQYF.

The CDR3: CASSPNRVKSGELFF. DNA of the CDR3: TGTGCCAGCAGCCCGAACAGGGTTAAGTCCGGGGAGCTGTTTTTT. The rearrangement links TRBV7-8 to TRBJ2-2; TRBD1 might be the D (6 bases). Trimming shortened V by 5 bases and J by 6 bases, and 16 bases separated the two germline ends. The germline gives CDR1 SGHVS, CDR2 FQNEAQ. CDR3 length: 15 amino acids. Full variable domain (outside the CDR3, taken from reference TRBV7-8 and TRBJ2-2): GAGVSQSPRYKVAKRGQDVALRCDPISGHVSLFWYQQALGQGPEFLTYFQNEAQLDKSGLPSDRFFAERPEGSVSTLKIQRTQQEDSAVYLCASSPNRVKSGELFFGEGSRLTVL.

CDR3 sequence (DNA): TGTGCCAGCAGCGTGGAGGGCAATAGCAATCAGCCCCAGCATTTT. Translated, it gives CASSVEGNSNQPQHF. J is TRBJ1-5 and V is TRBV9; no clear D gene. Trimming removed 2 bases at V and 0 bases at J, with 9 bases between. Germline lookup yields CDR1 SGDLS and CDR2 YYNGEE. The CDR3 sequence is 15 residues long.

V is TRBV19 and J is TRBJ2-7; 8 bases agree with TRBD1. With V trimmed by 4 bases and J by 5 bases, 7 bases remained unmatched. The germline V gene has CDR1 LNHDA and CDR2 SQIVND (reference sequence). The length of the CDR3 is 14 residues. The CDR3 is CASSKRTGLDEQYF. CDR3 nucleotide sequence: TGTGCCAGTAGTAAACGGACAGGGCTGGACGAGCAGTACTTC.

This clone was recorded only once. This chain uses TRBV4-1 with TRBJ2-1, with TRBD1 matching 10 bases. This CDR3 has 16 amino acids. Germline loops: CDR1 MGHRA, CDR2 YSYEKL. Trimming cost V 1 base and J 7 bases; bases outside gene matches: 7. In nucleotides, the CDR3 is TGCGCCAGCAGCCAAGGGACAGGGGGTTTTAGGAATGAGCAGTTCTTC. Translation: CASSQGTGGFRNEQFF.

The chain combines TRBV5-1 with TRBJ1-5, with 7 bases aligning to TRBD1. Looked up from germline, CDR1 is SGHRS and CDR2 is YFSETQ. V dropped 0 bases and J dropped 8; count of bases not matched to a gene: 5. The CDR3 extends over 14 amino acids. The CDR3 sequence: CASSLEGGVEPQHF. Here the CDR3 DNA reads TGCGCCAGCAGCTTGGAAGGGGGCGTTGAGCCCCAGCATTTT.

This clone was detected many times. The chain links TRBV2 to TRBJ2-3; TRBD1 matches at 7 bases. Germline trimming cut 8 bases from V and 2 bases from J; bases unmatched to any gene: 7. Germline V gene sequence: CDR1 SNHLY, CDR2 FYNNEI. CDR3 size: 14 residues. Here the CDR3 reads CASARDSSTDTQYF. The CDR3 nucleotides read TGTGCCAGCGCTCGGGACAGCTCCACAGATACGCAGTATTTT.

The rearrangement joins TRBV19 to TRBJ2-7, with TRBD2 identical over 8 bases. The germline V gene encodes CDR1 LNHDA and CDR2 SQIVND (reference sequence). After removal of 7 bases from V and 2 bases from J, the junction contained 7 bases not matched to a gene. This CDR3 region has 14 residues. CDR3 coding DNA: TGTGCCAGTACCCTGCGGGGGGCCCCCTACGAGCAGTACTTC. Protein sequence: CASTLRGAPYEQYF. The variable domain in full, with the rest retrieved from reference TRBV19 and TRBJ2-7, is DGGITQSPKYLFRKEGQNVTLSCEQNLNHDAMYWYRQDPGQGLRLIYYSQIVNDFQKGDIAEGYSVSREKKESFPLTVTSAQKNPTAFYLCASTLRGAPYEQYFGPGTRLTVT.

The rearrangement joins TRBV7-3 to TRBJ2-1; TRBD2 matches at 9 bases. This CDR3 is built from 16 residues. The germline V gene encodes CDR1 SGHTA and CDR2 FQGTGA. Trimming at V came to 2 bases and at J to 2 bases, leaving 4 bases not matched to a gene. CDR3 coding DNA: TGTGCCAGCAGCTTAGAAGCGGGAGGAGCCTACAATGAGCAGTTCTTC. It is translated as CASSLEAGGAYNEQFF.

This sequence joins TRBV21-1 and TRBJ2-1; TRBD2 is the table's D call and was not checked against the DNA. TRBV21-1 is a pseudogene locus. The CDR3 is made up of 16 amino acids. The CDR3 spells CAKIPPGKSYYNEQFF. CDR3 in DNA: TGCGCGAAAATACCTCCGGGAAAATCATACTACAATGAGCAGTTCTTC.